The 17 T cell receptor beta chains listed next were all sequenced from one sample in a study of human T cells and chemical hapten exposure. Stated time point: patch test 1, 2 weeks after DPC sensitization. This sample's treatment: therapeutic diphenylcyclopropenone sensitization with weekly scalp DPC. MiXCR was run by TCRdb on the RACE reads, yielding one entry per CDR3 protein. The sample shows 95,000 to 130,000 distinct CDR3 sequences, 12% of them seen only once. Sequenced here: whole blood, sampled in connection with sensitization to the hapten diphenylcyclopropenone (DPC). These receptors were taken from a woman aged 50 to 65 with alopecia areata. Some clones in this sample may be carry-over from other donors' samples.

V usage is TRBV2 and J usage is TRBJ1-1; D is undetermined. The germline V gene has CDR1 SNHLY and CDR2 FYNNEI. This CDR3 is 12 amino acids long. The V gene lost 6 bases and the J gene lost 3 bases, with 8 bases spanning the gap. CDR3 sequence: CASSGDYTEAFF. The CDR3 coding sequence is TGTGCCAGCAGCGGGGATTACACTGAAGCTTTCTTT.

This clonotype qualifies as medium-sized. The chain uses TRBV6-2 or TRBV6-3 and TRBJ1-2; D not resolved. Trimming shortened V by 4 bases and J by 4 bases, and 19 bases separated the two germline ends. Germline assignment: CDR1 MNHEY and CDR2 SVGEGT. CDR3 size: 16 residues. Written as DNA, the CDR3 is TGTGCCAGCAGTTTACTCGAGGGCCGTCCAGGCTATGGCTACACCTTC. Encoded protein: CASSLLEGRPGYGYTF.

This clonotype was counted only a few times. V and J are TRBV5-1 and TRBJ1-4; 7 nucleotides agree with TRBD1. CDR3 length equals 14 residues. The V segment lost 3 bases and the J segment 6 bases; nucleotides outside the gene matches: 5. Germline lookup yields CDR1 SGHRS and CDR2 YFSETQ. This chain's CDR3 is CASSSLQGDEKLFF. CDR3 nucleotide sequence: TGCGCCAGCAGCTCCCTGCAGGGGGATGAAAAACTGTTTTTT.

The chain uses TRBV7-9 and TRBJ2-1; TRBD1 matches at 9 bases. Germline V gives CDR1 SEHNR, CDR2 FQNEAQ (reference sequence). V gave up 5 bases and J gave up 8 bases; unmatched junction bases: 10. The CDR3 length is 15 residues. This CDR3 reads CASSHRDRVGYEQFF. In DNA form, the CDR3 reads TGTGCCAGCAGCCATCGGGACAGGGTGGGATATGAGCAGTTCTTC.

Note on this clonotype: One end of the junction does not line up with germline, which may come from a read error. The chain recombines TRBV10-3 with TRBJ2-5, with D possibly being TRBD1 (6 bases). CDR1 is ENHRY, CDR2 SYGVKD, per germline. The CDR3 covers 13 residues. Here the CDR3 reads CANSYQGQETQYF. In DNA form, the CDR3 reads TGTGCCAACAGTTACCAGGGGCAAGAGACCCAGTACTTC.

This clonotype occurred many times. The rearrangement uses TRBV7-6 and TRBJ1-1, with no clear D. V was pared by 0 bases and J by 4 bases, with 9 bases between. Per the germline V gene, CDR1 is SGHVS and CDR2 is FNYEAQ. The CDR3 covers 14 residues. The CDR3 nucleotides read TGTGCCAGCAGCTTAGCGACGGGGAGCACTGAAGCTTTCTTT. Translating gives CASSLATGSTEAFF.

This clonotype was counted ten times or more. The chain uses TRBV19 and TRBJ2-1, with 14 bases fitting TRBD2. This CDR3 has 14 amino acids. Trimming at V came to 6 bases and at J to 14 bases, leaving 9 bases not matched to a gene. The germline V gene encodes CDR1 LNHDA and CDR2 SQIVND (reference sequence). The CDR3 coding sequence is TGTGCCAGTAGCCCGGGACTAGCGGGAGTCTTGAAGTTCTTC. As protein: CASSPGLAGVLKFF.

The V gene is TRBV5-1, the J gene TRBJ1-1; a possible D gene is TRBD1 (5 bases). CDR3 length: 13 amino acids. V lost 0 bases to trimming and J lost 6 bases, with 9 bases between them. Germline loops: CDR1 SGHRS, CDR2 YFSETQ. CDR3 DNA: TGCGCCAGCAGCTTGGTTATGGGGGCTGAAGCTTTCTTT. Protein: CASSLVMGAEAFF.

Only a few counts were recorded for this clonotype. The CDR3 loop is CASSLVALSGANVLTF. For the CDR3, the DNA is TGTGCCAGCAGCCTTGTTGCCCTCTCTGGGGCCAACGTCCTGACTTTC. The genes are TRBV7-2 and TRBJ2-6; D is uncertain. Germline CDR1 SGHTA, CDR2 FQGNSA. V gave up 5 bases and J gave up 0 bases, with 11 bases separating them. The length of the CDR3 is 16 residues.

J is TRBJ2-5 and V is TRBV2; D might be TRBD1 (5 bases). V lost 4 bases and J lost 2, with 8 bases in between. The CDR3 totals 13 residues. Germline CDR1 and CDR2: SNHLY and FYNNEI. CDR3 nucleotides: TGTGCCAGCAGTGGACAGTCGCAAGAGACCCAGTACTTC. Residues: CASSGQSQETQYF.

This clonotype has a handful of counts. The chain has TRBV28 and TRBJ2-6; D not certain. V gave up 7 bases and J gave up 2 bases, with 15 bases separating them. The germline gives CDR1 MDHEN, CDR2 SYDVKM. There are 16 residues in the CDR3. CDR3 DNA sequence: TGTGCCAGCAATTTCTACCGAGGAACTGGGGCCAACGTCCTGACTTTC. Amino acid sequence: CASNFYRGTGANVLTF.

The sample holds many counts of this clonotype. This chain connects TRBV7-9 to TRBJ2-4, with D perhaps being TRBD1 or TRBD2 (5 bases each). CDR1 is SEHNR and CDR2 is FQNEAQ in the germline V gene (reference sequence). Trimming removed 4 bases from V and 15 bases from J, with 19 bases in between. This CDR3 spans 13 amino acids. CDR3: CASSYSRDLGLYF. The CDR3 DNA sequence: TGTGCCAGCAGCTACTCCCGGGACCTAGGCTTGTACTTC. Combining the CDR3 with reference TRBV7-9 and TRBJ2-4 gives the whole variable domain DTGVSQNPRHKITKRGQNVTFRCDPISEHNRLYWYRQTLGQGPEFLTYFQNEAQLEKSRLLSDRFSAERPKGSFSTLEIQRTEQGDSAMYLCASSYSRDLGLYFGAGTRLSVL.

This clonotype was seen many times. J is TRBJ2-7 and V is TRBV29-1; 7 bases agree with TRBD1. Germline assignment: CDR1 SQVTM and CDR2 ANQGSEA. CDR3 length: 13 residues. V shed 5 bases, J shed 4 bases, and the junction held 8 bases outside the gene matches. The CDR3 is CSVLGQTGYEQYF. Written as DNA, the CDR3 is TGCAGCGTTCTGGGACAGACTGGATACGAGCAGTACTTC.

In this sample, this clonotype turned up a few times. V gene TRBV2 combines with J gene TRBJ2-1, with D perhaps being TRBD1 or TRBD2 (6 bases each). The V end lost 3 bases, the J end lost 0 bases, and 9 bases lay between the germline ends. The CDR3 is made up of 15 amino acids. Germline V gene sequence: CDR1 SNHLY, CDR2 FYNNEI. CDR3 region: CASSEEGGSYNEQFF. The CDR3 DNA is TGTGCCAGCAGTGAGGAGGGGGGCTCCTACAATGAGCAGTTCTTC.

This clonotype was seen a few times. The CDR3 DNA follows: TGCGCCAGCAGCCCCCTGTTTGACAGACCCTACGAGCAGTACTTC. This encodes CASSPLFDRPYEQYF. The chain links TRBV4-1 to TRBJ2-7, with D possibly TRBD1 on 5 matching bases. Trimming took 4 bases from V and 2 from J, leaving 15 bases between them. Germline-derived CDR1 and CDR2 are MGHRA and YSYEKL. The CDR3 length is 15 residues.

The genes are TRBV7-2 and TRBJ1-5; 8 nucleotides align to TRBD1. V lost 3 bases to trimming and J lost 6 bases; unmatched junction nucleotides: 4. This CDR3 is 14 amino acids long. CDR1 and CDR2 (germline): SGHTA, FQGNSA. CDR3 loop: CASSFRGLSQPQHF. DNA for the CDR3: TGTGCCAGCAGCTTCAGGGGGCTCAGTCAGCCCCAGCATTTT.

This clonotype came up many times. The chain has TRBV3-1 and TRBJ1-1; D is undetermined. Germline CDR1 reads LGHDT; CDR2 reads YNNKEL (reference sequence). V was cut by 0 bases and J by 7 bases, with 6 bases left in between. The CDR3 has 12 amino acids. DNA of the CDR3: TGTGCCAGCAGCCAAGAAGTAGGTGAAGCTTTCTTT. Translating gives CASSQEVGEAFF. The full variable domain, with the rest looked up from reference TRBV3-1 and TRBJ1-1, is DTAVSQTPKYLVTQMGNDKSIKCEQNLGHDTMYWYKQDSKKFLKIMFSYNNKELIINETVPNRFSPKSPDKAHLNLHINSLELGDSAVYFCASSQEVGEAFFGQGTRLTVV.